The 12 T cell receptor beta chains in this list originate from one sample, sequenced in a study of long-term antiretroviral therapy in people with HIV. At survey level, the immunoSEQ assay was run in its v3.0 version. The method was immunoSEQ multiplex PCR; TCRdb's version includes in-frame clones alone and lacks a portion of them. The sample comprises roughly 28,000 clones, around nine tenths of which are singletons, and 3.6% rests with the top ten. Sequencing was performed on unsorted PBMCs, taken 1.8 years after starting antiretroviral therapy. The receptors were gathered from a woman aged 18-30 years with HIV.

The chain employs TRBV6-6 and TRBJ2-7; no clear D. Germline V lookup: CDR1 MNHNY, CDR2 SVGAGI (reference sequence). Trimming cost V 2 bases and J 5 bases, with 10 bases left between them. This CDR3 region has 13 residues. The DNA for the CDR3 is TGTGCCAGCAGTTACAGTCTTAAGGACGAGCAGTACTTC. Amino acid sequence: CASSYSLKDEQYF.

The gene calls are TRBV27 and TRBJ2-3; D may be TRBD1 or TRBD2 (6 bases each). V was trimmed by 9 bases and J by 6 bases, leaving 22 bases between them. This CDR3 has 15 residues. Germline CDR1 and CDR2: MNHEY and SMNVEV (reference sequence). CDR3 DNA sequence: TGTGCCAGTTGGGCGAACAAGGGGGGATTGGATACGCAGTATTTT. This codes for CASWANKGGLDTQYF.

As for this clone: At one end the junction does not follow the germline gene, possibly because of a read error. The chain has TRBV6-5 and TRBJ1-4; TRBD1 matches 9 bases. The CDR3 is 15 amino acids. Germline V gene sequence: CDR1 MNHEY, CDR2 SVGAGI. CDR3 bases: TGTGCCAGCAGATACTCCGGGACAGGGCGCGAAAAACTGTTTTTT. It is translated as CASRYSGTGREKLFF.

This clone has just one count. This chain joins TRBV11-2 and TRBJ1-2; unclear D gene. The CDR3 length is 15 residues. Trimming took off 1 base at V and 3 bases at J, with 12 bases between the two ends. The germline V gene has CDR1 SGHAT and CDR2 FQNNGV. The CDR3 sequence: CASSLGWGIHYGYTF. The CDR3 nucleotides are TGTGCCAGCAGCTTAGGTTGGGGTATTCACTATGGCTACACCTTC.

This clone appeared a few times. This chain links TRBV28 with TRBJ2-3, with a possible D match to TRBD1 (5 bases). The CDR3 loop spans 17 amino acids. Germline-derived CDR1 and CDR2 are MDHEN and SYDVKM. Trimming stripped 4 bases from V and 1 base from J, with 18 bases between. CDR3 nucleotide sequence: TGTGCCAGCAGTTCGCATACGAAATCAGGGCGCACAGATACGCAGTATTTT. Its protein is CASSSHTKSGRTDTQYF.

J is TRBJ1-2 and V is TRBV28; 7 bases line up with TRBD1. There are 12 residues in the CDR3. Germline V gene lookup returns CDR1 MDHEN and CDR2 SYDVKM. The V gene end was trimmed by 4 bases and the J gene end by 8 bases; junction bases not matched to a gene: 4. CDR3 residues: CASSSQGVGYTF. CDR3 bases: TGTGCCAGCAGTTCCCAGGGGGTGGGCTACACCTTC.

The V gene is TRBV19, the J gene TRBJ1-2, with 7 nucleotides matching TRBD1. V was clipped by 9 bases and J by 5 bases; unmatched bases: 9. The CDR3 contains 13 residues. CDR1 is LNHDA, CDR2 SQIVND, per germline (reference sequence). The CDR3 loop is CASRGGAGYGYTF. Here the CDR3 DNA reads TGTGCCAGCAGGGGGGGCGCAGGATATGGCTACACCTTC. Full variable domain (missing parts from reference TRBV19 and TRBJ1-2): DGGITQSPKYLFRKEGQNVTLSCEQNLNHDAMYWYRQDPGQGLRLIYYSQIVNDFQKGDIAEGYSVSREKKESFPLTVTSAQKNPTAFYLCASRGGAGYGYTFGSGTRLTVV.

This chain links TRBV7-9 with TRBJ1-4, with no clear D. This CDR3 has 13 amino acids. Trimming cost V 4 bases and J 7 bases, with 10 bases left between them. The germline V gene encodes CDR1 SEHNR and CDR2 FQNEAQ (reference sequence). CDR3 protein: CASSYPGSEKLFF. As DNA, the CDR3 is TGTGCCAGCAGCTACCCGGGTTCTGAAAAACTGTTTTTT.

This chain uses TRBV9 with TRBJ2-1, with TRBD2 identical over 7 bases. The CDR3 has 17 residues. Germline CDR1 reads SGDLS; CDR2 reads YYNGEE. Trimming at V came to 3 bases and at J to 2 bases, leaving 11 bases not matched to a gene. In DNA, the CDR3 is TGTGCCAGCAGCGCTCCTTCGACGGGGGGAACCTACAATGAGCAGTTCTTC. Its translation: CASSAPSTGGTYNEQFF. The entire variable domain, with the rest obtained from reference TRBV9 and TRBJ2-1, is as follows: DSGVTQTPKHLITATGQRVTLRCSPRSGDLSVYWYQQSLDQGLQFLIQYYNGEERAKGNILERFSAQQFPDLHSELNLSSLELGDSALYFCASSAPSTGGTYNEQFFGPGTRLTVL.

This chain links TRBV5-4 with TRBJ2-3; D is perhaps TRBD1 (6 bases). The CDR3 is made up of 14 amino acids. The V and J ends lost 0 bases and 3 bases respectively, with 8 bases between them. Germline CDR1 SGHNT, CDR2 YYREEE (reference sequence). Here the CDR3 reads CASSLGGPTDTQYF. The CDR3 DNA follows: TGTGCCAGCAGCTTGGGGGGGCCGACAGATACGCAGTATTTT.

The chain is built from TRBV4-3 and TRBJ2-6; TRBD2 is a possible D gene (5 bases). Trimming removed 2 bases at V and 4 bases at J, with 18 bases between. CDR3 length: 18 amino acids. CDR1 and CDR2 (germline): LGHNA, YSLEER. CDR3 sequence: CASSQTLLVPGGANVLTF. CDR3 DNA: TGCGCCAGCAGCCAAACCCTCTTGGTCCCGGGAGGGGCCAACGTCCTGACTTTC.

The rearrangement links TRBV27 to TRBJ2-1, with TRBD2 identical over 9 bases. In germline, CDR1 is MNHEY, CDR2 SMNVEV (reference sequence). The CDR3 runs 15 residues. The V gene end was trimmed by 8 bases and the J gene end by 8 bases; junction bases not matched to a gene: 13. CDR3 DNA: TGTGCCAGCCGGCCGCCGGGACTAGCTCCCCATGAGCAGTTCTTC. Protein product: CASRPPGLAPHEQFF.